The 15 T cell receptor beta chains given below trace back to one sample, sequenced in a study of human T cells and chemical hapten exposure. In TCRdb, the RACE reads were re-called with MiXCR into one record per CDR3 protein. The table shows about 89,000 distinct CDR3 sequences, with 10% to 12% occurring only once. As for time point: pre-sensitization, week 0. The treatment was: therapeutic diphenylcyclopropenone sensitization with weekly scalp DPC. The sample was whole blood, taken in connection with sensitization to the hapten diphenylcyclopropenone (DPC). The receptors originated from a woman aged 60-70 years with alopecia areata. Some clones in this sample may be carry-over from other donors' samples.

This rearrangement joins TRBV4-1 to TRBJ2-4; no clear D gene. Looked up from germline, CDR1 is MGHRA and CDR2 is YSYEKL. V lost 3 bases to trimming and J lost 3 bases, with 15 bases between them. The CDR3 totals 16 residues. The CDR3 loop reads CASSQGFADGKNIQYF. The CDR3 DNA reads TGCGCCAGCAGCCAGGGGTTCGCAGATGGCAAAAACATTCAGTACTTC.

Many counts were recorded for this clonotype. This chain connects TRBV6-6 to TRBJ1-3, with D uncertain. Germline V gene data show CDR1 as MNHNY and CDR2 as SVGAGI (reference sequence). This CDR3 spans 16 amino acids. V shed 0 bases and J shed 4 bases, with 13 bases lying between them. CDR3 sequence (DNA): TGTGCCAGCAGTTACTCCGGGAACATCGCGGGAAACACCATATATTTT. It yields the protein CASSYSGNIAGNTIYF.

This clonotype was counted ten times or more. The chain recombines TRBV7-3 with TRBJ2-6, with D unresolved. Germline values: CDR1 SGHTA, CDR2 FQGTGA. V was clipped by 5 bases and J by 0 bases, with 14 bases between them. The CDR3 loop spans 17 amino acids. CDR3 amino acids: CASSVNSLRSGANVLTF. CDR3 DNA sequence: TGTGCCAGCAGCGTGAACAGCTTACGCTCTGGGGCCAACGTCCTGACTTTC.

This clonotype was recorded at least ten times. V gene TRBV3-1 combines with J gene TRBJ2-7, with TRBD2 matching 7 bases. CDR3 length: 16 residues. CDR1 and CDR2 (germline): LGHDT, YNNKEL (reference sequence). V gave up 4 bases and J gave up 1 base; unmatched junction bases: 10. CDR3 nucleotides: TGTGCCAGCAGCCTTCGGGGAGGCGGGGGATCCTACGAGCAGTACTTC. This encodes CASSLRGGGGSYEQYF.

As regards this clonotype: One base away lies a much larger clone, so this may be a sequencing read error. The CDR3 loop reads CASSRDTYEQSF. The CDR3 coding sequence is TGTGCCAGCAGTAGAGACACCTACGAGCAGTCCTTC. The V call is TRBV9, the J call TRBJ2-7; no firm D call. Germline CDR1 SGDLS, CDR2 YYNGEE. The CDR3 covers 12 residues.

For the CDR3, the DNA is TGTGCCAGCAGTTTAGGGGGGGGCAATGAGCAGTTCTTC. Protein sequence: CASSLGGGNEQFF. The chain carries TRBV12-3 or TRBV12-4 and TRBJ2-1, with 7 bases lining up with TRBD2. J gave up 6 bases and V 1 base, and 0 bases lay outside the gene matches. CDR3 length: 13 amino acids.

This clonotype appeared a few times. The chain is built from TRBV11-2 and TRBJ2-7, with D perhaps TRBD1 or TRBD2 (6 bases each). Germline values: CDR1 SGHAT, CDR2 FQNNGV. V was shortened by 0 bases and J by 6 bases, with 15 bases between the two germline ends. The CDR3 sequence is 15 residues long. The chain's CDR3 is CASSLDPGAYGEQYF. CDR3 DNA: TGTGCCAGCAGCTTAGACCCGGGGGCTTATGGCGAGCAGTACTTC.

The rearrangement uses TRBV29-1 and TRBJ2-3, with 12 bases matching TRBD1. The CDR3 length is 16 residues. Per the germline V gene, CDR1 is SQVTM and CDR2 is ANQGSEA. The J segment lost 2 bases and the V segment lost 6 bases, leaving 9 bases of the junction unmatched. The CDR3 sequence: CSVGIRDRGHTDTQYF. For the CDR3, the DNA is TGCAGCGTGGGAATCCGGGACAGGGGGCACACAGATACGCAGTATTTT.

This clonotype occurred many times. This chain uses TRBV11-2 with TRBJ2-7; D not certain. V shed 8 bases and J shed 3 bases, with 11 bases lying between them. The germline V gene encodes CDR1 SGHAT and CDR2 FQNNGV. The CDR3 sequence is 12 residues long. The CDR3 spells CASGAFNYEQYF. As DNA, the CDR3 is TGTGCCAGCGGCGCCTTCAACTACGAGCAGTACTTC. The variable domain in full, with the rest retrieved from reference TRBV11-2 and TRBJ2-7, is EAGVAQSPRYKIIEKRQSVAFWCNPISGHATLYWYQQILGQGPKLLIQFQNNGVVDDSQLPKDRFSAERLKGVDSTLKIQPAKLEDSAVYLCASGAFNYEQYFGPGTRLTVT.

V usage is TRBV19 and J usage is TRBJ2-2; D call uncertain. This CDR3 is built from 16 residues. V lost 5 bases, J lost 0 bases, and 13 bases lay in between. The germline CDR1 and CDR2 sequences are LNHDA and SQIVND (reference sequence). As DNA, the CDR3 is TGTGCCAGTAGTTGGGGATCCATGGCGAACACCGGGGAGCTGTTTTTT. This translates into CASSWGSMANTGELFF.

Ten or more counts support this clonotype. The rearrangement joins TRBV12-3 or TRBV12-4 to TRBJ1-5; D is unresolved. Trimming cost V 1 base and J 2 bases, with 6 bases left between them. This CDR3 spans 14 amino acids. The CDR3 sequence is CASSLEAGNQPQHF. The CDR3 DNA reads as TGTGCCAGCAGTTTAGAAGCGGGCAATCAGCCCCAGCATTTT.

This chain uses TRBV7-9 with TRBJ2-6; tentatively, D is TRBD2 (5 bases). The germline V and J ends were trimmed by 3 bases and 0 bases, with 12 bases remaining between them. The V gene's germline CDR1 is SEHNR and CDR2 FQNEAQ (reference sequence). The CDR3 spans 17 residues. In DNA form, the CDR3 reads TGTGCCAGCAGCTTTAGGAGGAGCAGCTCTGGGGCCAACGTCCTGACTTTC. Translation gives CASSFRRSSSGANVLTF.

Ten or more counts support this clonotype. The chain has TRBV7-2 and TRBJ2-3; TRBD2 matches 7 bases. The CDR3 has 19 residues. From germline, CDR1 is SGHTA and CDR2 FQGNSA. Unmatched junction bases numbered 13, after V lost 1 base and J lost 0 bases. CDR3 amino acids: CASSLDLAVRGSSTDTQYF. CDR3 DNA: TGTGCCAGCAGCTTAGACCTAGCGGTCCGAGGGTCTAGCACAGATACGCAGTATTTT.

There are many counts of this clonotype. This chain links TRBV5-1 with TRBJ2-1; 16 bases match TRBD2. Trimming took 4 bases from V and 9 from J; bases not matched to a gene: 10. CDR1 and CDR2 from the germline V gene are SGHRS and YFSETQ. The CDR3 is 17 residues long. The CDR3 loop is CASSRAGTSGGAGEQFF. DNA for the CDR3: TGCGCCAGCAGCCGAGCCGGGACTAGCGGGGGGGCTGGTGAGCAGTTCTTC.

The chain is built from TRBV7-9 and TRBJ2-3, with D perhaps matching TRBD1 or TRBD2 (5 bases each). V dropped 1 base and J dropped 4 bases, with 24 bases sitting between them. The CDR3 sequence is 19 residues long. From germline, CDR1 is SEHNR and CDR2 FQNEAQ (reference sequence). The CDR3 reads CASSLGQSQARARADTQYF. DNA of the CDR3: TGTGCCAGCAGCTTAGGACAGTCTCAAGCGAGGGCACGGGCAGATACGCAGTATTTT.